The entry below describes one T cell receptor beta chain. A J-beta primer mix and a sample-barcoded 5' primer were used in a second PCR of roughly 6 to 12 cycles. TCRdb reprocessed the 5' RACE reads via MiXCR and lists one record per CDR3 protein. The sample has roughly 500,000 distinct CDR3 sequences, roughly 28% seen once. The sample belongs to a study of blood T cells in healthy people across ages. Researchers isolated at least 6 million PBMCs per sample. Germline V CDR1 and CDR2: GTSNPN, SVGIG (reference sequence). Trimming stripped 7 bases from V and 0 bases from J, with 13 bases between. The CDR3 loop spans 14 amino acids.

The chain joins TRBV30 to TRBJ2-4, with D maybe TRBD2 (7 bases). This clonotype was obtained from a woman aged 65 to 85 in good health. Material: blood. CDR3 amino acids: CAFGEGVAKNIQYF. The DNA of the CDR3 is TGTGCCTTTGGGGAGGGGGTAGCCAAAAACATTCAGTACTTC.